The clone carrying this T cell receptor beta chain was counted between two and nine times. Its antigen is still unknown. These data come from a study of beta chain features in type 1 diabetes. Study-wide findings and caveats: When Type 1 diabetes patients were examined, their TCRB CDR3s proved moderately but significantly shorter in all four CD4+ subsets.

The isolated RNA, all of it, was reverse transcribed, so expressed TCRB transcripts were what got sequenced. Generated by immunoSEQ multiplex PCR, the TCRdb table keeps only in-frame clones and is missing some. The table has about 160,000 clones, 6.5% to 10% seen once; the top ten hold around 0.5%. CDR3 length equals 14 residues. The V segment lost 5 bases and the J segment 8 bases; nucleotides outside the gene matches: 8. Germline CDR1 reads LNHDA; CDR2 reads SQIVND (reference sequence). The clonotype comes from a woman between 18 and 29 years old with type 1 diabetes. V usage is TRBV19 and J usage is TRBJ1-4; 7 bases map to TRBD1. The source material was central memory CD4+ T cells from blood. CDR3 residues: CASSGHGTAEKLFF. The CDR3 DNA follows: TGTGCCAGTAGTGGACACGGGACAGCGGAAAAACTGTTTTTT.